Listed below are T cell receptor beta chains from one sample, sequenced in a study of graft-versus-host responses after intestinal transplantation. Here immunoSEQ multiplex PCR was the method, and the copy in TCRdb shows in-frame clones only, minus some. Among about 63,000 clones, under 90% were seen once, and the ten largest hold more than 1.5%. The material was ileum tissue, obtained 350 to 400 days after transplant. The source is a human patient who received an intestinal transplant, so some T cells may come from the graft donor. Both conserved end residues are part of each CDR3. A D gene is named only where the DNA matches it firmly. Not all rows give a size; the values are once, few, many and, for expanded clones, a class.

d_gene,v_gene,abundance,j_gene,CDR3aa,CDR3nt
TRBD1,TRBV5-6,once,TRBJ1-5,CASSLGGQFLYSNQPQHF,TGTGCCAGCAGCTTAGGGGGACAGTTCCTTTATAGCAATCAGCCCCAGCATTTT
.,TRBV25-1,.,TRBJ1-1,CASTPGGNTEAFF,TGTGCCAGCACCCCGGGGGGGAACACTGAAGCTTTCTTT
TRBD2,TRBV28,once,TRBJ2-3,CASSLDLAGPSSSIYTQYF,TGTGCCAGCAGTTTGGATCTAGCGGGACCCTCCTCCTCGATATATACGCAGTATTTT
.,TRBV11-2,.,TRBJ2-1,CASSFSTVYSRSPYNEQFF,TGTGCCAGCAGCTTTTCGACAGTCTACTCGCGGAGCCCCTACAATGAGCAGTTCTTC
TRBD1,TRBV6-6,.,TRBJ2-1,CASSSTGGSSYNEQFF,TGTGCCAGCAGTTCTACAGGGGGCTCCTCCTACAATGAGCAGTTCTTC
.,TRBV1,.,TRBJ2-5,CTSSQGDQETQYF,TGCACCAGCAGCCAAGGGGATCAAGAGACCCAGTACTTC
.,TRBV11-1,.,TRBJ2-1,CASSPQARLVLDNEQFF,TGTGCCAGCAGCCCCCAGGCTAGACTAGTCCTCGACAATGAGCAGTTCTTC
TRBD1,TRBV4-1,.,TRBJ1-2,CASSRKGTGIRADGYTF,TGCGCCAGCAGCCGAAAGGGGACAGGGATACGGGCGGATGGCTACACCTTC
TRBD2,TRBV7-2,few,TRBJ2-5,CASSLAGLGETQYF,TGTGCCAGCAGCTTAGCGGGACTAGGTGAGACCCAGTACTTC
.,TRBV6-5,.,TRBJ2-1,CASTDERVSHNEQFF,TGTGCCAGCACCGACGAGCGGGTTAGTCACAATGAGCAGTTCTTC
TRBD2,TRBV7-3,.,TRBJ2-5,CASSHPLTSGGEETQYF,TGTGCCAGCAGCCACCCCCTTACTAGCGGGGGCGAAGAGACCCAGTACTTC